These 19 T cell receptor beta chains came from one sample sequenced in a study of shared clonotypes between healthy human individuals. CD45RO-negative, CCR7-selected cells formed the naive CD8 fraction, which excluded terminally differentiated effector memory CD45RA+ cells. The assay was immunoSEQ multiplex PCR, and TCRdb's table has in-frame clones only and misses some. This sample has approximately 1.9 million clones, with 93% found just once. The specimen sequenced was naive CD8+ T cells from PBMCs. The source is a man between 18 and 35 years old in good health. Some clones in this sample may be carry-over from other donors' samples.

The gene calls are TRBV10-3 and TRBJ2-7, with 10 bases that match TRBD2. J gave up 5 bases and V 3 bases, and 7 bases lay outside the gene matches. Germline V lookup: CDR1 ENHRY, CDR2 SYGVKD. The CDR3 contains 15 residues. CDR3 DNA: TGTGCCATCAGTGAACCGGGACTAGCGAGAGACGAGCAGTACTTC. Protein product: CAISEPGLARDEQYF.

The chain is built from TRBV10-1 and TRBJ2-3, with a tentative D call TRBD1 (5 bases). This CDR3 contains 16 residues. Per the germline V gene, CDR1 is WNHNN and CDR2 is SYGVQD (reference sequence). Trimming removed 1 base from V and 0 bases from J, with 11 bases in between. CDR3 coding DNA: TGCGCCAGCAGTGAGTTCCAGGGCCTGAGCACAGATACGCAGTATTTT. Translation: CASSEFQGLSTDTQYF.

This clone was detected a few times. Other DNA variants within this sample encode the same CDR3. The V and J genes are TRBV7-9 and TRBJ2-1; the D is unclear. V lost 5 bases and J lost 6, with 2 bases in between. CDR1 is SEHNR, CDR2 FQNEAQ, per germline (reference sequence). The CDR3 loop spans 10 amino acids. The CDR3 loop is CASSRNEQFF. The CDR3 DNA follows: TGTGCCAGCAGCCGCAATGAGCAGTTCTTC.

The J gene is TRBJ2-3, the V gene TRBV4-1, with 7 nucleotides matching TRBD2. Trimming took 1 base from V and 4 from J; bases not matched to a gene: 8. The CDR3 runs to 16 residues. CDR1 is MGHRA and CDR2 is YSYEKL in the germline V gene. DNA for the CDR3: TGCGCCAGCAGCCAAGCGGGACTATTCGGCGCAGATACGCAGTATTTT. This encodes CASSQAGLFGADTQYF.

The chain uses TRBV4-1 and TRBJ2-5; 7 bases are a match to TRBD1. The germline V gene has CDR1 MGHRA and CDR2 YSYEKL. V was clipped by 4 bases and J by 1 base; unmatched bases: 3. The CDR3 loop spans 14 amino acids. CDR3 sequence: CASSRTGPQETQYF. The CDR3 nucleotides read TGCGCCAGCAGCCGGACAGGACCCCAAGAGACCCAGTACTTC.

This clone was seen only once. This rearrangement joins TRBV29-1 to TRBJ2-1; 7 bases fit TRBD2. V lost 3 bases and J lost 8; bases outside the gene matches: 7. The CDR3 totals 13 residues. Germline V gene sequence: CDR1 SQVTM, CDR2 ANQGSEA. CDR3 coding DNA: TGCAGCGTTGAGGGTGGGAGGGCTTATGAGCAGTTCTTC. Its protein is CSVEGGRAYEQFF.

Only one count was recorded for this clone. The V gene is TRBV6-6, the J gene TRBJ1-2, with 7 nucleotides matching TRBD1. This CDR3 spans 15 amino acids. V was clipped by 4 bases and J by 4 bases; unmatched bases: 9. Germline CDR1 is MNHNY and CDR2 is SVGAGI (reference sequence). CDR3 region: CASSLGPGTAYGYTF. The CDR3 DNA reads TGTGCCAGCAGTTTGGGCCCCGGGACAGCCTATGGCTACACCTTC.

J is TRBJ2-3 and V is TRBV7-9; D gene ambiguous. The V end was cut by 1 base, the J end by 5 bases, with 4 bases between. Looked up from germline, CDR1 is SEHNR and CDR2 is FQNEAQ (reference sequence). This CDR3 spans 12 amino acids. CDR3 nucleotide sequence: TGTGCCAGCAGCTTAGGGATAGATACGCAGTATTTT. Its protein is CASSLGIDTQYF.

This clone was detected only once. The genes are TRBV28 and TRBJ1-5; D might be TRBD1 (5 bases). The CDR3 has 13 residues. Trimming shortened V by 6 bases and J by 4 bases, and 10 bases separated the two germline ends. The germline CDR1 and CDR2 sequences are MDHEN and SYDVKM. This chain's CDR3 is CASRGRGNQPQHF. The CDR3, as DNA: TGTGCCAGCAGGGGGAGGGGTAATCAGCCCCAGCATTTT. The entire variable domain, with the rest obtained from reference TRBV28 and TRBJ1-5, is as follows: DVKVTQSSRYLVKRTGEKVFLECVQDMDHENMFWYRQDPGLGLRLIYFSYDVKMKEKGDIPEGYSVSREKKERFSLILESASTNQTSMYLCASRGRGNQPQHFGDGTRLSIL.

The chain has TRBV5-4 and TRBJ2-5; 11 bases agree with TRBD2. Per the germline V gene, CDR1 is SGHNT and CDR2 is YYREEE (reference sequence). The CDR3 extends over 15 amino acids. V lost 1 base to trimming and J lost 7 bases; unmatched junction nucleotides: 6. The CDR3 sequence is CASSLTSGGPRTQYF. For the CDR3, the DNA is TGTGCCAGCAGCTTGACTAGCGGGGGCCCGCGGACCCAGTACTTC. The whole variable domain, filled in from reference TRBV5-4 and TRBJ2-5, reads ETGVTQSPTHLIKTRGQQVTLRCSSQSGHNTVSWYQQALGQGPQFIFQYYREEENGRGNFPPRFSGLQFPNYSSELNVNALELDDSALYLCASSLTSGGPRTQYFGPGTRLLVL.

J is TRBJ1-2 and V is TRBV28; TRBD1 is a possible D gene (6 bases). Trimming pared 3 bases from V and 5 bases from J, leaving 16 bases between. This CDR3 comprises 15 residues. Germline V gives CDR1 MDHEN, CDR2 SYDVKM. The CDR3 reads CASSFFRGARYGYTF. The CDR3 DNA sequence: TGTGCCAGCAGTTTTTTTAGGGGGGCTCGATATGGCTACACCTTC.

The J gene is TRBJ2-7, the V gene TRBV7-9; no reliable D call. In germline, CDR1 is SEHNR, CDR2 FQNEAQ (reference sequence). This CDR3 is 14 amino acids long. Trimming left V 2 bases short and J 4 bases short, with 12 bases between. The DNA for the CDR3 is TGTGCCAGCAGCTTACCGGACCTGGGGTACGAGCAGTACTTC. It translates to CASSLPDLGYEQYF.

The CDR3 DNA is TGTGCCATCAGTGACTACACAACCCGGGGGACAGATACGCAGTATTTT. Translated, it gives CAISDYTTRGTDTQYF. The chain combines TRBV10-3 with TRBJ2-3, with D tentatively TRBD2 (6 bases). The CDR3 length is 16 residues. Trimming pared 3 bases from V and 3 bases from J, leaving 16 bases between. CDR1 is ENHRY and CDR2 is SYGVKD in the germline V gene.

The gene calls are TRBV14 and TRBJ2-7; perhaps TRBD2 as D (5 bases). Germline values: CDR1 SGHDN, CDR2 FVKESK. V lost 3 bases and J 1 base, leaving 7 bases between the germline ends. The CDR3 spans 13 residues. The CDR3 DNA reads as TGTGCCAGCAGCCACCGGGAATCCTACGAGCAGTACTTC. Translated, it gives CASSHRESYEQYF. Together with reference TRBV14 and TRBJ2-7, the CDR3 gives the full variable domain: EAGVTQFPSHSVIEKGQTVTLRCDPISGHDNLYWYRRVMGKEIKFLLHFVKESKQDESGMPNNRFLAERTGGTYSTLKVQPAELEDSGVYFCASSHRESYEQYFGPGTRLTVT.

This clone was picked up one time. The V and J genes are TRBV28 and TRBJ1-5; D unresolved. V was clipped by 8 bases and J by 3 bases, with 11 bases between them. This CDR3 is built from 13 residues. Germline V gene data show CDR1 as MDHEN and CDR2 as SYDVKM. The CDR3 reads CASAPSNNQPQHF. The CDR3 DNA sequence: TGTGCCAGCGCCCCGAGTAACAATCAGCCCCAGCATTTT.

The V gene is TRBV28, the J gene TRBJ1-5; D call uncertain. The CDR3 runs 15 residues. Trimming removed 3 bases at V and 0 bases at J, with 9 bases between. CDR1 and CDR2 (germline): MDHEN, SYDVKM. In nucleotides, the CDR3 is TGTGCCAGCAGTTTGCGGTCGTTTAGCAATCAGCCCCAGCATTTT. It is translated as CASSLRSFSNQPQHF.

The chain is built from TRBV30 and TRBJ2-5; D unclear. The J call may not be correct, given that the DNA end is closer to TRBJ2-7. The CDR3 totals 13 residues. Germline V gene sequence: CDR1 GTSNPN, CDR2 SVGIG (reference sequence). The CDR3: CAWSGWDSYEQYF. The CDR3 DNA follows: TGTGCCTGGAGTGGATGGGACTCCTACGAGCAGTACTTC.

The chain couples TRBV5-1 to TRBJ2-7, with 10 positions matching TRBD2. The CDR3 consists of 17 residues. Germline CDR1 SGHRS, CDR2 YFSETQ. The V and J ends lost 0 bases and 1 base, in that order; junction bases with no gene match: 7. CDR3 sequence reads: CASSLGLAGVFSYEQYF. The CDR3 region has the DNA TGCGCCAGCAGCTTGGGGCTAGCGGGAGTTTTTTCCTACGAGCAGTACTTC.

The chain has TRBV4-2 and TRBJ2-1; D is ambiguous. Germline CDR1 reads LGHNA; CDR2 reads YNFKEQ. The CDR3 runs to 14 residues. Trimming removed 0 bases at V and 4 bases at J, with 7 bases between. The CDR3 protein is CASSQDLGYNEQFF. DNA of the CDR3: TGTGCCAGCAGCCAAGATTTAGGGTACAATGAGCAGTTCTTC.